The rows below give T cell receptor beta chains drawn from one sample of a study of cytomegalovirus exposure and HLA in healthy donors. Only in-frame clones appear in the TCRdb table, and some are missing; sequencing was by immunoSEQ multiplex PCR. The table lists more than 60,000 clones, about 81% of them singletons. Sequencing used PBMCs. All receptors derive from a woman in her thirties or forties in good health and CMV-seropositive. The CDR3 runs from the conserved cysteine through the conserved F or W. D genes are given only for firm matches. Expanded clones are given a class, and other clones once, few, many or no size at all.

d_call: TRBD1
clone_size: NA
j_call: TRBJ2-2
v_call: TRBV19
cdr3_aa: CASSIMVTGDTGELFF
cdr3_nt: TGTGCCAGTAGTATAATGGTGACAGGGGACACCGGGGAGCTGTTTTTT

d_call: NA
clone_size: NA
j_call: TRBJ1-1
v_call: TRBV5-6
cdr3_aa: CASTTLKGMNTEAFF
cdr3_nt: TGTGCCAGCACCACACTGAAGGGGATGAACACTGAAGCTTTCTTT

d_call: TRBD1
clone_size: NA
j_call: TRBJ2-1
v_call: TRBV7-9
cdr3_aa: CASISSGTDNEQFF
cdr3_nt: TGTGCCAGCATCTCTTCCGGGACAGACAATGAGCAGTTCTTC

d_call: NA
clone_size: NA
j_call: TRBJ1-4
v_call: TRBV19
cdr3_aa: CASRSDSATNEKLFF
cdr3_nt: TGTGCCAGTAGATCGGACAGTGCAACTAATGAAAAACTGTTTTTT

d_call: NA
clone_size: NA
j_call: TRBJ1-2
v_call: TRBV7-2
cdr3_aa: CASHDPRGLSGYTF
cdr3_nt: TGTGCCAGCCACGACCCGCGGGGGTTGAGCGGCTACACCTTC

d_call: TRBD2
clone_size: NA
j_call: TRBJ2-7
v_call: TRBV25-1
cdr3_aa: CASSESGQGGYEQYF
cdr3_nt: TGTGCCAGCAGTGAATCGGGGCAGGGAGGGTACGAGCAGTACTTC

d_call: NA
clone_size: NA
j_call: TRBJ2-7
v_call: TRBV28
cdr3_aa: CASSLQGPSYEQYF
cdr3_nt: TGTGCCAGCAGTCTCCAGGGGCCCTCCTACGAGCAGTACTTC

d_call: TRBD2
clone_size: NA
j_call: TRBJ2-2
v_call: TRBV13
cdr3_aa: CASSASGEVGELFF
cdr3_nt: TGTGCCAGCAGCGCTAGCGGTGAGGTCGGGGAGCTGTTTTTT

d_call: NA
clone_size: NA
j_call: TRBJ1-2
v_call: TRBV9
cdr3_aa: CASSVDPLGSWDYGYTF
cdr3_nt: TGTGCCAGCAGCGTAGATCCCCTTGGGAGTTGGGACTATGGCTACACCTTC

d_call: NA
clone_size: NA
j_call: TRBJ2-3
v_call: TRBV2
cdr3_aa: CASSEARTPSTDTQYF
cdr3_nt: TGTGCCAGCAGTGAAGCGCGCACCCCTAGCACAGATACGCAGTATTTT

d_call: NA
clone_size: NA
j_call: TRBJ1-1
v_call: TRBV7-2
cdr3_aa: CASSPGRRAFF
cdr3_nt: TGTGCCAGCAGCCCCGGCAGGCGAGCTTTCTTT

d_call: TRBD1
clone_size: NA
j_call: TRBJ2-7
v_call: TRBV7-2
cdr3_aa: CASSPRQGGSYEQYF
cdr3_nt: TGTGCCAGCAGCCCCAGACAGGGGGGCTCCTACGAGCAGTACTTC

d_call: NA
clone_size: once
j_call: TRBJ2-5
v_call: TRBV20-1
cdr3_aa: CSAPSGTQYF
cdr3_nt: TGCAGTGCTCCCTCCGGGACCCAGTACTTC

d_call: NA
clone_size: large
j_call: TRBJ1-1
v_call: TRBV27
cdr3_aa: CASSPTVNTEAFF
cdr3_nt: TGTGCCAGCAGTCCCACAGTGAACACTGAAGCTTTCTTT

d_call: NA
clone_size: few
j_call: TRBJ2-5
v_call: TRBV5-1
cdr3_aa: CASSLTGKGETQYF
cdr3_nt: TGCGCCAGCAGCTTGACAGGGAAGGGGGAGACCCAGTACTTC

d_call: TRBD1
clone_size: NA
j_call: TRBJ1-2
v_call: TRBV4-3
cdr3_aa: CASSQGGRNRGREGYGYTF
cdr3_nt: TGCGCCAGCAGCCAAGGAGGGAGGAACAGGGGGCGCGAAGGCTATGGCTACACCTTC

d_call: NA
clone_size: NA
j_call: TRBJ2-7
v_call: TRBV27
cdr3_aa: CASSLRGGALSYEQYF
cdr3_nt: TGTGCCAGCAGTTTACGTGGGGGGGCCTTGTCCTACGAGCAGTACTTC

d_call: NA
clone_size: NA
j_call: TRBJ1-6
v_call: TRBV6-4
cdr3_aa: CASSEAGAYNSPLHF
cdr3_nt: TGTGCCAGCAGTGAGGCAGGGGCCTATAATTCACCCCTCCACTTT

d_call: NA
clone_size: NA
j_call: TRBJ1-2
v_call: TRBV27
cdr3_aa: CASSSLGGLYGYTF
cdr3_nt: TGTGCCAGCAGTTCCCTCGGCGGCCTCTATGGCTACACCTTC

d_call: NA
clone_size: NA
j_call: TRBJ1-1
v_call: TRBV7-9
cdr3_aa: CSSSLSTEAFF
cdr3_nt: TGTTCCAGCAGTTTGAGCACTGAAGCTTTCTTT

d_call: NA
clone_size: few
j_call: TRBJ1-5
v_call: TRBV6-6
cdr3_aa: CASSHREQHF
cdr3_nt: TGTGCCAGCAGCCACAGGGAGCAGCATTTT

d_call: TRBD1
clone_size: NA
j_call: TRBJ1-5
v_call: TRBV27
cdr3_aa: CASSSTGANQPQHF
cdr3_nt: TGTGCCAGCAGTTCGACAGGGGCCAATCAGCCCCAGCATTTT

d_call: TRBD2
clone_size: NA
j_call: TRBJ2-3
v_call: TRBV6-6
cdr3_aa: CASSYPRTSGTDTQYF
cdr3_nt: TGTGCCAGCAGTTACCCCAGGACTAGCGGCACAGATACGCAGTATTTT

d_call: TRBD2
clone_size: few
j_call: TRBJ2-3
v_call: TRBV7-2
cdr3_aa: CASSLDTAGGTDTQYF
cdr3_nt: TGTGCCAGCAGCTTAGATACAGCGGGGGGGACAGATACGCAGTATTTT

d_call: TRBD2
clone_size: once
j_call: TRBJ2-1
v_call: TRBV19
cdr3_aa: CASSQRGARNEQFF
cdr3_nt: TGTGCCAGTAGCCAGCGGGGGGCGCGCAATGAGCAGTTCTTC

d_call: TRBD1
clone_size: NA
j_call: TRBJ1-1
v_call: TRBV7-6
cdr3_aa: CASSQTGDTEAFF
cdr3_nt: TGTGCCAGCAGCCAGACAGGGGATACTGAAGCTTTCTTT

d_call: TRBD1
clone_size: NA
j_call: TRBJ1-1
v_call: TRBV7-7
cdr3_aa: CASSPRPDRVGTEAFF
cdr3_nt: TGTGCCAGCAGCCCCAGACCAGACAGGGTAGGAACTGAAGCTTTCTTT

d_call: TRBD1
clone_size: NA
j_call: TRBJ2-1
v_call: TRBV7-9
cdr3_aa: CASSTPKDRDRVDEQFF
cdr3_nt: TGTGCCAGCAGCACACCAAAAGACCGGGACAGGGTCGATGAGCAGTTCTTC

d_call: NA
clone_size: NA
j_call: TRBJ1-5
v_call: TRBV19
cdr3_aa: CASRSQQTNSNQPQHF
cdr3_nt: TGTGCCAGTAGATCTCAACAGACTAATAGCAATCAGCCCCAGCATTTT

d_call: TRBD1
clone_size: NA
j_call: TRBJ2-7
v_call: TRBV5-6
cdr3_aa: CASRRPGTGAREQYF
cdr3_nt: TGTGCCAGCAGGCGGCCCGGGACAGGGGCAAGGGAGCAGTACTTC

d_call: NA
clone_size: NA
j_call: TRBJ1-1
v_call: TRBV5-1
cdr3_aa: CASSLSLGQNTEAFF
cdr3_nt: TGCGCCAGCAGCTTGAGTCTGGGACAGAACACTGAAGCTTTCTTT

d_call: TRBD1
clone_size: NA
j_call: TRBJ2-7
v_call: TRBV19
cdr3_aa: CASSSRTGNYEQYF
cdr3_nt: TGTGCCAGTAGTAGCCGGACAGGGAACTACGAGCAGTACTTC

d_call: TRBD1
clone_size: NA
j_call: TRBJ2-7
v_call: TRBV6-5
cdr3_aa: CASSTDRDEQYF
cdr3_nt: TGTGCCAGCAGTACGGACAGGGACGAGCAGTACTTC

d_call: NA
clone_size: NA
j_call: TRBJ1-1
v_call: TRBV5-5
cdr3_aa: CASSLESAVQGRAFF
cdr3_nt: TGTGCCAGCAGCTTGGAATCGGCCGTCCAGGGAAGAGCTTTCTTT

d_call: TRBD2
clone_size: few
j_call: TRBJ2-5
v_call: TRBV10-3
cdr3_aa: CAISPGLAGVETQYF
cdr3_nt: TGTGCCATCAGCCCGGGACTAGCGGGGGTGGAGACCCAGTACTTC

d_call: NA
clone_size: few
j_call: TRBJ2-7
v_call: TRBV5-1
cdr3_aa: CASRFGGPGYEQYF
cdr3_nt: TGCGCCAGCAGATTTGGGGGCCCAGGGTACGAGCAGTACTTC

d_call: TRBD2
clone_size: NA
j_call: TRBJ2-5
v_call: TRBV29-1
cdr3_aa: CSVTQTGGETQYF
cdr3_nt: TGCAGCGTGACCCAAACCGGGGGGGAGACCCAGTACTTC

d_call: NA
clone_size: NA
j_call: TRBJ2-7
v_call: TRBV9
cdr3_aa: CASSPHSSYEQYF
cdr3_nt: TGTGCCAGCAGCCCCCACTCGTCCTACGAGCAGTACTTC

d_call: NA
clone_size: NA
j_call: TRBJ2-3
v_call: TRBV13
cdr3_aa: CASSLGGGPSDTQYF
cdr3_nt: TGTGCCAGCAGCTTAGGGGGGGGGCCCTCCGATACGCAGTATTTT

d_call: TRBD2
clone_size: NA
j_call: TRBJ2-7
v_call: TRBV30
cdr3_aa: CAWSRGGSSSYEQYF
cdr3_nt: TGTGCCTGGAGCCGGGGGGGCAGCTCAAGTTACGAGCAGTACTTC

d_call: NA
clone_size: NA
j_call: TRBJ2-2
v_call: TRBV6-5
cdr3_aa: CASSYKRSPNTGELFF
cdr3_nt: TGTGCCAGCAGTTACAAGAGGAGCCCGAACACCGGGGAGCTGTTTTTT

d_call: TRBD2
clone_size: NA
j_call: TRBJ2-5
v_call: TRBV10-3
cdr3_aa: CATSLAGEQETQYF
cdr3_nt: TGTGCCACCTCACTAGCGGGGGAACAAGAGACCCAGTACTTC

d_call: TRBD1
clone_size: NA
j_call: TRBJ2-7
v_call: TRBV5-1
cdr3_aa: CANPGTGADPYEQYF
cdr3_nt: TGCGCCAACCCCGGGACAGGGGCTGATCCCTACGAGCAGTACTTC

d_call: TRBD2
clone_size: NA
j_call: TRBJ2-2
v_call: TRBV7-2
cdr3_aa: CASRQGLANTGELFF
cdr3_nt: TGTGCCAGCAGGCAGGGACTAGCTAACACCGGGGAGCTGTTTTTT

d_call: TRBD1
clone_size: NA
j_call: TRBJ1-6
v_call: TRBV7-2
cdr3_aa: CASSLSQGAVTPLHF
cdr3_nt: TGTGCCAGCAGCTTATCACAGGGGGCCGTTACACCCCTCCACTTT

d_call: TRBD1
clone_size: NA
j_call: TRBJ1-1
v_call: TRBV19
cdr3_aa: CASRTGGYGTEAFF
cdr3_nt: TGTGCCAGTAGGACAGGGGGATATGGAACTGAAGCTTTCTTT

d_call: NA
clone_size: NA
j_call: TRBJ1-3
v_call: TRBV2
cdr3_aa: CASSEDASSGNTIYF
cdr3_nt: TGTGCCAGCAGTGAAGACGCCAGCTCTGGAAACACCATATATTTT

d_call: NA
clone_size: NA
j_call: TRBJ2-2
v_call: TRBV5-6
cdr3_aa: CASSLPGVTGELFF
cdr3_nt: TGTGCCAGCAGCTTGCCCGGAGTCACCGGGGAGCTGTTTTTT

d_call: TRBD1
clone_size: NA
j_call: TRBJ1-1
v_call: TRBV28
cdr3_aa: CASSLIGQGAYNTEAFF
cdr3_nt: TGTGCCAGCAGTTTAATCGGACAGGGGGCCTATAACACTGAAGCTTTCTTT

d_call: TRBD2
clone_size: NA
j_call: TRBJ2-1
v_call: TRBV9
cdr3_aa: CASSVVAGGRDEQFF
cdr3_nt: TGTGCCAGCAGCGTAGTAGCGGGGGGCCGGGATGAGCAGTTCTTC

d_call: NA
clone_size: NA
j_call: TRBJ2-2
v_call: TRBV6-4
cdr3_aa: CASSERQGGDTGELFF
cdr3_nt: TGTGCCAGCAGTGAAAGACAGGGAGGCGACACCGGGGAGCTGTTTTTT

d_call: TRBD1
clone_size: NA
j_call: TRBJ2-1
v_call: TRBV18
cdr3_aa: CASSLPGTGGNEQFF
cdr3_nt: TGTGCCAGCTCACTTCCCGGGACAGGAGGAAATGAGCAGTTCTTC

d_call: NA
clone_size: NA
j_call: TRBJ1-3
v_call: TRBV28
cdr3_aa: CASSLGPGGWYGNTIYF
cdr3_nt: TGTGCCAGCAGCTTGGGGCCGGGGGGCTGGTATGGAAACACCATATATTTT

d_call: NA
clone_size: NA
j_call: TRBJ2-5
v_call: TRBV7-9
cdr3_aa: CASSFSQLGETQYF
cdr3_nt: TGTGCCAGCAGCTTTTCCCAGCTAGGAGAGACCCAGTACTTC

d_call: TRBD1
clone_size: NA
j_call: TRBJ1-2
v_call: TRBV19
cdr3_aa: CATQEDRGREGYTF
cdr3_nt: TGTGCCACCCAAGAGGACAGGGGGCGCGAAGGCTACACCTTC